What follows is one T cell receptor (beta chain) and its context. Its antigen is still unknown. Some clones are missing from TCRdb's copy, which holds only in-frame ones; the method was immunoSEQ multiplex PCR. This sample has about 2.5 million clones, with under 95% found just once. These data originate in a study of shared clonotypes between healthy human individuals. Study outcomes and limitations: Several donors shared about 4.5% of their naive CD4 clonotypes.

Germline CDR1 and CDR2: MDHEN and SYDVKM. The CDR3 extends over 12 amino acids. Trimming left V 1 base short and J 4 bases short, with 4 bases between. The split of CD4+ cells yielded CD45RA+ naive and CD45RA-negative memory subsets. Sequencing was done on a sample of naive CD4+ T cells from PBMCs. The sample's subset: CD45RA+ positively selected. This TCR came from a man aged 18 to 30 in good health. Some clones in this sample may be carry-over from other donors' samples. The rearrangement joins TRBV28 to TRBJ1-2; D remains unclear. In DNA, the CDR3 is TGTGCCAGCAGTTTATTTCGCTATGGCTACACCTTC. Protein product: CASSLFRYGYTF.